This T cell receptor beta chain was sequenced for a study of shared clonotypes between healthy human individuals. This CDR3 contains 21 residues. V was pared by 0 bases and J by 0 bases, with 11 bases of the junction left unmatched. Germline CDR1 and CDR2: MGHRA and YSYEKL. Donors were healthy HIV-negative adults without recently reported acute infections or vaccinations. Deep-level running was used for the assay. Unsorted PBMC DNA sequencing spanned ten immunoSEQ deep assay plates. Sequencing was performed with immunoSEQ multiplex PCR; in TCRdb, only in-frame clones are kept and a portion is missing. The sample has about half a million clones, 70% to 80% seen once. This clone came up once.

The clonotype originates from a woman in her 40s in good health. Some clones in this sample may be carry-over from other donors' samples. The V gene is TRBV4-1, the J gene TRBJ2-2; 12 nucleotides align to TRBD2. The material sequenced was PBMCs. The CDR3 reads CASSQDAASGRVGANTGELFF. CDR3 in DNA: TGCGCCAGCAGCCAAGATGCCGCTAGCGGGAGGGTGGGTGCGAACACCGGGGAGCTGTTTTTT.